Presented here are 17 T cell receptor beta chains from one specimen sequenced in a study of read filtering for tumor transcriptome and immune sequencing. This library used approximately 390 ng RNA and molecular barcoded adaptors spanning alpha/delta and beta/gamma chains. TCRdb re-called the reads through MiXCR, storing one row per CDR3 protein. The repertoire has roughly 90,000 distinct CDR3 sequences, 20% to 25% of them found once; the top ten carry about 10%. The sample consisted of a population of CD138-negative cells sorted from bone marrow. The receptors shown here come from a donor at least 40 years old with multiple myeloma.

This clonotype was counted only a few times. The rearrangement links TRBV12-5 to TRBJ1-5, with 7 nucleotides matching TRBD1. Per the germline V gene, CDR1 is LGHNT and CDR2 is FRNRAP. V lost 5 bases and J lost 10; bases outside the gene matches: 23. The CDR3 extends over 18 amino acids. The CDR3 DNA follows: TGTGCTAGTGGTCTCGTACCGGGACAGTTGTTTAGCGGTCAACCCCAGCATTTT. Its protein product is CASGLVPGQLFSGQPQHF.

As concerns this clonotype: One end of the junction varies from germline; a read error may be responsible. This chain links TRBV20-1 with TRBJ2-5; TRBD2 aligns across 8 bases. The CDR3 spans 14 residues. Germline V CDR1 and CDR2: DFQATT, SNEGSKA (reference sequence). The CDR3 is CSADRASGQGTQYF. The CDR3, as DNA: TGCAGTGCGGATCGGGCTAGCGGGCAAGGGACCCAGTACTTC.

The gene calls are TRBV2 and TRBJ1-2; TRBD1 is a possible D gene (6 bases). V lost 4 bases, J lost 2 bases, and 17 bases lay in between. CDR3 length: 16 residues. Germline-derived CDR1 and CDR2 are SNHLY and FYNNEI. CDR3 protein: CASSAGALSRNYGYTF. The CDR3 bases are TGTGCCAGCAGTGCAGGGGCCTTAAGCCGAAACTATGGCTACACCTTC.

About this clonotype itself: This may be a read error: a much more frequent sequence differs by one nucleotide. This CDR3 is missing its conserved last phenylalanine or tryptophan, likely due to a read error. The chain combines TRBV5-4 with TRBJ1-1; D unclear. The germline V gene encodes CDR1 SGHNT and CDR2 YYREEE (reference sequence). This CDR3 comprises 15 residues. The V end lost 6 bases, the J end lost 4 bases, and 19 bases lay between the germline ends. The CDR3 loop reads CASTYGPPGSTEAFS. In nucleotides, the CDR3 is TGTGCCAGCACCTACGGGCCCCCTGGGAGCACTGAAGCTTTCTCT.

This clonotype was recorded at least ten times. V and J are TRBV10-3 and TRBJ2-5; D not resolved. CDR1 and CDR2 (germline): ENHRY, SYGVKD. V was clipped by 3 bases and J by 5 bases, with 16 bases between them. CDR3 length: 15 amino acids. The CDR3, as DNA: TGTGCCATCAGTGAAACCCGAGAGTCGCTGGAGACCCAGTACTTC. Translated: CAISETRESLETQYF.

Many counts were recorded for this clonotype. This sequence joins TRBV28 and TRBJ1-6; D not resolved. The germline V and J ends were trimmed by 6 bases and 5 bases, with 5 bases remaining between them. The CDR3 sequence is 12 residues long. Looked up from germline, CDR1 is MDHEN and CDR2 is SYDVKM. The CDR3 reads CASRTHNSPLHF. The CDR3 nucleotides read TGTGCCAGCAGGACGCATAATTCACCCCTCCACTTT.

About this clonotype itself: The junction shows a germline mismatch at one end, possibly a read error. This chain links TRBV5-1 with TRBJ2-1; D is ambiguous. Germline V gives CDR1 SGHRS, CDR2 YFSETQ. The CDR3 is 14 residues long. The CDR3 DNA sequence: TGCGCCAGCAGCTTGTACGTAAGGCACAATGATCAGTTCTTC. It yields the protein CASSLYVRHNDQFF.

This clonotype occurred many times. The rearrangement joins TRBV6-4 to TRBJ2-1; 7 bases align to TRBD1. This CDR3 is 12 amino acids long. Germline V gene sequence: CDR1 MRHNA, CDR2 SNTAGT. V lost 0 bases, J lost 14 bases, and 4 bases stayed unmatched. The CDR3 DNA sequence: TGTGCCAGCAGTGACTCCGACAGGGTAAAGTTCTTC. Translation gives CASSDSDRVKFF.

Many counts were recorded for this clonotype. The chain joins TRBV24-1 to TRBJ2-3; D call uncertain. Germline CDR1 reads KGHDR; CDR2 reads SFDVKD. This CDR3 region has 13 residues. The germline V and J ends were trimmed by 4 bases and 4 bases, with 8 bases remaining between them. The CDR3 protein is CATSDPPPDTQYF. CDR3 coding DNA: TGTGCCACCAGTGACCCCCCCCCAGATACGCAGTATTTT.

In its sample, this clonotype was seen many times. A read error may account for a junction end that differs from germline. This chain joins TRBV29-1 and TRBJ2-2, with 9 bases aligning to TRBD1. CDR3 length: 14 residues. CDR1 is SQVTM, CDR2 ANQGSEA, per germline. CDR3 in DNA: TGCGGCGTGGCCCGGGACAGGGTCACCGGGGAGCTGTTTTTT. This encodes CGVARDRVTGELFF.

A remark on this clonotype: A clone one base away is much larger, so this may be a read error. The CDR3 DNA is TGTGCCAGCAGTCAATCGGGGGAGACCGGGGAGCTGCTTTTT. Encoded protein: CASSQSGETGELLF. The rearrangement joins TRBV6-2 or TRBV6-3 to TRBJ2-2; TRBD2 might be the D (6 bases). CDR3 length: 14 residues. The germline gives CDR1 MNHEY, CDR2 SVGEGT.

In this sample, this clonotype turned up a few times. A much larger clone lies a single base off, so this may be a read error. This chain uses TRBV2 with TRBJ2-3; no firm D call. V lost 3 bases to trimming and J lost 5 bases, with 6 bases between them. The CDR3 extends over 12 amino acids. The V gene's germline CDR1 is SNHLY and CDR2 FYNNEI. CDR3 sequence reads: CASSEWGDTQYF. The CDR3 DNA sequence: TGTGCCAGCAGTGAGTGGGGAGATACGCAGTATTTT. The full variable domain, rest sourced from reference TRBV2 and TRBJ2-3, is EPEVTQTPSHQVTQMGQEVILRCVPISNHLYFYWYRQILGQKVEFLVSFYNNEISEKSEIFDDQFSVERPDGSNFTLKIRSTKLEDSAMYFCASSEWGDTQYFGPGTRLTVL.

A remark on this clonotype: With only one base between it and a far larger clone, this is likely a read error. The chain has TRBV12-3 or TRBV12-4 and TRBJ2-1; TRBD2 might be the D (6 bases). The V and J ends lost 1 base and 3 bases respectively, with 13 bases between them. This CDR3 is 16 amino acids long. The CDR3 protein is CASSLEPGLHYNEQFF. The CDR3 DNA sequence: TGTGCCAGCAGTTTAGAGCCGGGACTGCACTACAATGAGCAGTTCTTC.

This chain joins TRBV5-1 and TRBJ1-3; D perhaps matches TRBD1 (5 bases). The V and J ends lost 4 bases and 10 bases respectively, with 15 bases between them. CDR3 length equals 13 residues. CDR1 is SGHRS and CDR2 is YFSETQ in the germline V gene. This CDR3 reads CASSISGSDTIYF. The CDR3 DNA follows: TGCGCCAGCAGCATATCAGGGTCAGATACCATATATTTT.

This clonotype was observed at least ten times. The J gene is TRBJ2-7, the V gene TRBV24-1; unclear D gene. The V gene lost 0 bases and the J gene lost 4 bases, with 9 bases spanning the gap. Germline V gene lookup returns CDR1 KGHDR and CDR2 SFDVKD. This CDR3 spans 14 amino acids. CDR3 coding DNA: TGTGCCACCAGTGATTTGCCCTATTGGTACGAGCAGTACTTC. It translates to CATSDLPYWYEQYF.

V is TRBV5-1 and J is TRBJ2-5; 8 positions match TRBD1. Germline V CDR1 and CDR2: SGHRS, YFSETQ. This CDR3 has 14 residues. Trimming cost V 4 bases and J 9 bases; bases outside gene matches: 11. The CDR3 is CASSVDRVVGPQYF. CDR3 sequence (DNA): TGCGCCAGCAGCGTGGACAGGGTAGTCGGTCCCCAGTACTTC.

This clonotype has ten or more counts. V usage is TRBV19 and J usage is TRBJ2-1, with 9 bases fitting TRBD2. With 4 bases clipped from V and 0 bases from J, the junction kept 7 bases outside the gene matches. The CDR3 runs to 17 residues. Germline CDR1 and CDR2: LNHDA and SQIVND (reference sequence). Written as DNA, the CDR3 is TGTGCCAGTAGTAGGAGCGGGGGGACTAACTCCTACAATGAGCAGTTCTTC. The encoded protein is CASSRSGGTNSYNEQFF.